The rows below give T cell receptor beta chains drawn from one sample of a study of T cell responses to AZD1222 COVID-19 vaccine. Generated by immunoSEQ multiplex PCR, the TCRdb table keeps only in-frame clones and is missing some. The top ten hold approximately 2.6% of the sample, which has about 53,000 clones, roughly 86% seen once. The source material was peripheral blood, sampled 28 days after the second AZD1222 dose. Receptor source: an adult who received the AZD1222 COVID-19 vaccine. CDR3s include the opening cysteine and the closing phenylalanine or tryptophan.

length | J | V | CDR3
15 | TRBJ1-1 | TRBV6-1 | CASSEFGTGVTEAFF
14 | TRBJ1-1 | TRBV5-6 | CASSLGGRGTEAFF
18 | TRBJ2-3 | TRBV28 | CASRRTGGSASATDTQYF
12 | TRBJ1-1 | TRBV19 | CASAPGLTEAFF
14 | TRBJ2-1 | TRBV5-1 | CASSFGGMGNEQFF
11 | TRBJ2-1 | TRBV5-4 | CASSQRERWFF
15 | TRBJ2-7 | TRBV10-3 | CAISESAQGAYEQYF
15 | TRBJ2-7 | TRBV7-6 | CASSLVASASYEQYF
11 | TRBJ2-1 | TRBV7-9 | CASSLINEQFF
13 | TRBJ1-3 | TRBV7-8 | CASSLANANTIYF
13 | TRBJ2-7 | TRBV6-5 | CASRAGTTYEQYF
15 | TRBJ2-7 | TRBV6-1 | CASSEGSGRPREQYF
16 | TRBJ1-2 | TRBV30 | CAWGDGRSLANYGYTF
14 | TRBJ2-7 | TRBV6-6 | CASSPSGVSYEQYF
18 | TRBJ2-1 | TRBV5-1 | CASSLEPSSGSPYNEQFF
12 | TRBJ1-1 | TRBV6-5 | CASRTRLAEAFF
14 | TRBJ2-1 | TRBV5-6 | CASSFSVSVTEQFF
19 | TRBJ2-1 | TRBV13 | CASSPRGGSGSRSYNEQFF
14 | TRBJ2-7 | TRBV18 | CASSPDSPPYEQYF
10 | TRBJ1-2 | TRBV29-1 | CSVLSYGYTF
13 | TRBJ1-2 | TRBV7-9 | CASSLAGQNGYTF
14 | TRBJ2-2 | TRBV28 | CASSLTGAVGELFF
12 | TRBJ1-1 | TRBV5-6 | CASSQAQTEAFF
15 | TRBJ1-4 | TRBV18 | CASSPTGGTNEKLFF
12 | TRBJ2-7 | TRBV12-3/TRBV12-4 | CASSRTVGEQYF
18 | TRBJ2-7 | TRBV5-1 | CASSAGRATSFLAYEQYF
13 | TRBJ1-5 | TRBV12-3/TRBV12-4 | CASRYRGNQPQHF
13 | TRBJ1-6 | TRBV7-3 | CASSSSYNSPLHF
14 | TRBJ2-1 | TRBV7-2 | CASRPGLLYNEQFF
14 | TRBJ1-3 | TRBV5-1 | CASSFGDAGNTIYF
14 | TRBJ2-7 | TRBV18 | CASSHVGSEGEQYF
13 | TRBJ2-7 | TRBV19 | CASSLGGSYEQYF
15 | TRBJ2-3 | TRBV10-3 | CAITGSGLGTDTQYF
14 | TRBJ2-1 | TRBV19 | CASSIDPSSAEQFF
14 | TRBJ2-3 | TRBV5-1 | CASDRGEGQDTQYF
14 | TRBJ1-6 | TRBV6-5 | CASSVWTVGSPLHF
13 | TRBJ2-7 | TRBV4-1 | CASSQDWAYEQYF
11 | TRBJ1-1 | TRBV6-6 | CASSYSYSQLF
16 | TRBJ1-4 | TRBV4-1 | CASSQGATGLGEKLFF
16 | TRBJ2-6 | TRBV19 | CASSKTGGTGANVLTF
11 | TRBJ2-3 | TRBV3-1/TRBV3-2 | CASSQQQGMTF
15 | TRBJ2-7 | TRBV29-1 | CSVDRGSGRAYEQYF
13 | TRBJ1-2 | TRBV28 | CASSLITGVGYTF
12 | TRBJ2-5 | TRBV30 | CAWSQGGETQYF
12 | TRBJ2-7 | TRBV6-6 | CASSYEWDEQYF
14 | TRBJ2-7 | TRBV2 | CASSAGAIRGEQYF
14 | TRBJ2-7 | TRBV10-3 | CAISESGTVYEQYF
14 | TRBJ2-5 | TRBV28 | CASSPLGTELAQYF
20 | TRBJ2-2 | TRBV5-1 | CASSRLPLAGLTLNTGELFF
14 | TRBJ1-1 | TRBV7-8 | CASSRGPAGTEAFF
14 | TRBJ2-3 | TRBV2 | CASSVRLVADTQYF
16 | TRBJ1-1 | TRBV6-5 | CASSYHRVTGTTEAFF
15 | TRBJ1-3 | TRBV4-1 | CASSQEAVFGNTIYF
13 | TRBJ2-5 | TRBV10-2 | CASSQERKETQYF
12 | TRBJ2-3 | TRBV29-1 | CSGSGSADTQYF